This T cell receptor (beta chain) stems from a study of control samples from healthy donors and cancer patients. The CDR3 loop spans 12 amino acids. From germline, CDR1 is SEHNR and CDR2 FQNEAQ (reference sequence). V lost 5 bases to trimming and J lost 9 bases, with 11 bases between them. Assay used: immunoSEQ multiplex PCR; TCRdb lists only in-frame clones, some missing. The sample has 150,000 to 200,000 clones; about 91% are singletons. This receptor was taken from a woman aged 40 to 50 in good health. The V call is TRBV7-9, the J call TRBJ2-1; no clear D. The source material was blood. As DNA, the CDR3 is TGTGCCAGCAGCCCCCCAGTAGGTGAGCAGTTCTTC. As protein: CASSPPVGEQFF.